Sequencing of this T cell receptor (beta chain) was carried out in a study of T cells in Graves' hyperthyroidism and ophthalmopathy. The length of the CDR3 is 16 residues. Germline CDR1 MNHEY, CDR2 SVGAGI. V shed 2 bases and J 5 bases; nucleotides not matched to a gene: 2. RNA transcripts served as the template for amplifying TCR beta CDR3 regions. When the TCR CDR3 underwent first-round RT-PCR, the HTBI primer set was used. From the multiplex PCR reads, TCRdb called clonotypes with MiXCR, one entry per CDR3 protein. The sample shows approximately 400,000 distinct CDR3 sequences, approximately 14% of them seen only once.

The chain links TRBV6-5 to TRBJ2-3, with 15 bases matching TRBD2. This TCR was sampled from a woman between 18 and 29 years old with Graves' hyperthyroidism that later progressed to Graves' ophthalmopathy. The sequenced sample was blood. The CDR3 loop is CASSYGTSGRKDTQYF. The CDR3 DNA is TGTGCCAGCAGTTACGGGACTAGCGGGAGGAAAGATACGCAGTATTTT.